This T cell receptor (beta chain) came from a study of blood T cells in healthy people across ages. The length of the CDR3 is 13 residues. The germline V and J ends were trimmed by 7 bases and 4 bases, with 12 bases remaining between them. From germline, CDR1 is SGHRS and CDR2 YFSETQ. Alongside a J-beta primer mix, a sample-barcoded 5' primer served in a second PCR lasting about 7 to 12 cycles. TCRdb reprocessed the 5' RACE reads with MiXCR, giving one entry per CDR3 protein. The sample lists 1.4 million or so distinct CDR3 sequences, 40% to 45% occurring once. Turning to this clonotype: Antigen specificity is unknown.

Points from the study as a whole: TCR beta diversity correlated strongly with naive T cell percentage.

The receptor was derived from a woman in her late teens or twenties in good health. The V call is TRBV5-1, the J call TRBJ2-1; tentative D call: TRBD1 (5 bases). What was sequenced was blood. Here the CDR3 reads CASAVQGYNEQFF. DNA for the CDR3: TGCGCCAGCGCGGTGCAGGGATACAATGAGCAGTTCTTC. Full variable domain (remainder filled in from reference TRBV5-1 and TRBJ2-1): KAGVTQTPRYLIKTRGQQVTLSCSPISGHRSVSWYQQTPGQGLQFLFEYFSETQRNKGNFPGRFSGRQFSNSRSEMNVSTLELGDSALYLCASAVQGYNEQFFGPGTRLTVL.